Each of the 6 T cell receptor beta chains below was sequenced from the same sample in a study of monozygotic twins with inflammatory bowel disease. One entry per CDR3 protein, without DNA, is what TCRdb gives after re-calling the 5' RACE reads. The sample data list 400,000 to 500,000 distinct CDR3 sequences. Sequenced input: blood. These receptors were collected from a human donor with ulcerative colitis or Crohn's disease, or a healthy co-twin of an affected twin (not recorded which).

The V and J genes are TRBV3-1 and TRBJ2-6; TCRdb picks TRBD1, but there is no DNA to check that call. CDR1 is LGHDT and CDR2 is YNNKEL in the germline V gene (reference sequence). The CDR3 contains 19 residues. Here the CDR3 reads CASSQDPGRLKTGANVLTF. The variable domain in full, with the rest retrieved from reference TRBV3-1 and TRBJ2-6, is DTAVSQTPKYLVTQMGNDKSIKCEQNLGHDTMYWYKQDSKKFLKIMFSYNNKELIINETVPNRFSPKSPDKAHLNLHINSLELGDSAVYFCASSQDPGRLKTGANVLTFGAGSRLTVL.

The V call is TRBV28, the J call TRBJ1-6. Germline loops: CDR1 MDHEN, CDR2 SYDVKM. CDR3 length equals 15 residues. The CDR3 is CASSSQGSYNSPLHF.

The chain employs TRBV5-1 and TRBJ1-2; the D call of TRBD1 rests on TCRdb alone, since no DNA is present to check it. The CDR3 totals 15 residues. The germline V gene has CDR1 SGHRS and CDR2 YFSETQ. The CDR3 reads CASSSRDSGGGGYTF.

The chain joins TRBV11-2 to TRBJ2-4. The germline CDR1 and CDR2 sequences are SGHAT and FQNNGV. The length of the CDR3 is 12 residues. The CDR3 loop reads CASSLAENIQYF.

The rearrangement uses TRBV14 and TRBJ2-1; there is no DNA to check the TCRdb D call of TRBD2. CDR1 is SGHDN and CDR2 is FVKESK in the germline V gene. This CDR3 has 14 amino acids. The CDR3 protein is CASSPRDYPDEQFF.

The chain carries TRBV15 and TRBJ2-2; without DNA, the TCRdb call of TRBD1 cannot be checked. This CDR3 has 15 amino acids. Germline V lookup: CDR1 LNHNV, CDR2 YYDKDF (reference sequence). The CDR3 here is CATSIGQGGAGELFF.